A few counts support the clone carrying this TCR beta chain. The antigen is undetermined. TCRdb re-called the 5' RACE reads with MiXCR, one entry per CDR3 protein. The sample carries 250,000 to 350,000 distinct CDR3 sequences, 16% recorded once. CDR3 length: 12 amino acids. Germline-derived CDR1 and CDR2 are SNHLY and FYNNEI. Between the trimmed V and J ends, which lost 9 bases and 8 bases, there was a span of 16 bases. This sample is part of a study of T-cell memory formation after mild COVID-19. Whole-study findings and limits: Largely, contracting CD4+ clones fell within CM and EM, and contracting CD8+ clones within EMRA.

This chain links TRBV2 with TRBJ1-1; D unresolved. The source of this sequence is a man aged 18 to 35 who had mild COVID-19 (a few samples of this study predate the infection). Cell type and time point are not known. The sequenced sample was PBMCs or a T cell subset sorted from them (not recorded which). CDR3 DNA: TGTGCCAGAAGTACAGCTAAGACAGAAGCTTTCTTT. Translated: CARSTAKTEAFF.